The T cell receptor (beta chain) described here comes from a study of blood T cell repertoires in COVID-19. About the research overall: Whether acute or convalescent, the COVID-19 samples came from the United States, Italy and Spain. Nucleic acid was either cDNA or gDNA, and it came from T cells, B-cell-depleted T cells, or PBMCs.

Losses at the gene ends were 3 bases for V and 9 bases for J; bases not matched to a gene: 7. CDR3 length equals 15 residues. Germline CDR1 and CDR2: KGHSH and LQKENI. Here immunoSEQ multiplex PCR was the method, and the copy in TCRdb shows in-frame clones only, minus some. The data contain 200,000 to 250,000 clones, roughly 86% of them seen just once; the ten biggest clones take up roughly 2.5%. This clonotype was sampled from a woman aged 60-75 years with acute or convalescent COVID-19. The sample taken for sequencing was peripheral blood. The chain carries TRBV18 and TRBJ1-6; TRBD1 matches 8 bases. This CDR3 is CASSPDRVMGSPLHF. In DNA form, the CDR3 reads TGTGCCAGCTCACCGGACAGGGTCATGGGTTCACCCCTCCACTTT.